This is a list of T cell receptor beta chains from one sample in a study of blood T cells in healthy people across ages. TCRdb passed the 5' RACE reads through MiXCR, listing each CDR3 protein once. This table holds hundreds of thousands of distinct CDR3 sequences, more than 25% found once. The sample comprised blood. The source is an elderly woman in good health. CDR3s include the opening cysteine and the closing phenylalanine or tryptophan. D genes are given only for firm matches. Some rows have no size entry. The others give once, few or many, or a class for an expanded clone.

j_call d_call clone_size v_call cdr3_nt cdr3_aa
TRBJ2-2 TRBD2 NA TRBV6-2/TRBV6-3 TGTGCCACCTCGACTAGCGGGGGCGGGGAGCTGTTTTTT CATSTSGGGELFF
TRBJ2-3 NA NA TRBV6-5 TGTGCCAGCAGTTTGCCGGGGCCCGATGGGACGCAGTATTTT CASSLPGPDGTQYF
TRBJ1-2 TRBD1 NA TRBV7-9 TGTGCCAGCAGCCGAAGAGGGGGCCTCTCGGGCGGGCACTATGGCTACACCTTC CASSRRGGLSGGHYGYTF
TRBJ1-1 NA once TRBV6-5 TGTGCCAGCAGTTACTCGGTTTCGGGTTTCACTGAAGCTTTCTTT CASSYSVSGFTEAFF
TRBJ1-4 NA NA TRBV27 TGTGCCAGCAGTTTTACCGGGACGGCAGAAAAACTGTTTTTT CASSFTGTAEKLFF
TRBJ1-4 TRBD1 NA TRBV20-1 TGCAGTGCTAGACCGCTTAACCGGGGACAGAGTCCCACAACTAATGAAAAACTGTTTTTT CSARPLNRGQSPTTNEKLFF
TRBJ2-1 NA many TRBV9 TGTGCCAGCAGCCCGCCCGGGACACCAAATGAGCAGTTCTTC CASSPPGTPNEQFF
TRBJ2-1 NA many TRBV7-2 TGTGCCAGCAGCTTGTCGCGGGGAAGCAATGAGCAGTTCTTC CASSLSRGSNEQFF
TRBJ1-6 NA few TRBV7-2 TGTGCCAGCAGCTTAGTAAAGGGTTTGACACGGAATAATTCACCCCTCCACTTT CASSLVKGLTRNNSPLHF
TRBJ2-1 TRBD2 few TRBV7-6 TGTGCCAGCAGCCCGGGACTAGCGGAGCAGTTCTTC CASSPGLAEQFF
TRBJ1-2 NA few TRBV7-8 TGTGCCAGCAGCTTAGCGGTCACCCAGGGACCCTATGGCTACACCTTC CASSLAVTQGPYGYTF
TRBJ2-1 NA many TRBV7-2 TGTGCCAGCAGCTTAGAGCAGGCTAGCTCCTACAATGAGCAGTTCTTC CASSLEQASSYNEQFF
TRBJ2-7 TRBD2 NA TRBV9 TGTGCCAGCAGCCCATCCCCCAAACTAGCGGGCGTATACGAGCAGTACTTC CASSPSPKLAGVYEQYF
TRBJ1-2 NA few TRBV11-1 TGTGCCAGCAGTTACCTCCCGACAAGGGACAAGATTTATGGCTACACCTTC CASSYLPTRDKIYGYTF
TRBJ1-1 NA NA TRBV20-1 TGCAGTGCTGACCGGGACGGGAACACTGAAGCTTTCTTT CSADRDGNTEAFF
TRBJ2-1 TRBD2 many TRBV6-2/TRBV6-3 TGTGCCAGCAGCCTCCGGACTAGCGCACGGAATGAGCAGTTCTTC CASSLRTSARNEQFF
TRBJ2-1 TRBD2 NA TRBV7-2 TGTGCCAGCAGCTTAGCAGCGGGGGGGCCGTATGAGCAGTTCTTC CASSLAAGGPYEQFF